One sample yielded the 32 T cell receptor beta chains listed below, sequenced in a study of human T cells and chemical hapten exposure. The sample's time point: patch test 1, 2 weeks after DPC sensitization. Treatment described: therapeutic diphenylcyclopropenone sensitization with weekly scalp DPC. One entry per CDR3 protein results from TCRdb running MiXCR on the RACE reads. Of 180,000 or so distinct CDR3 sequences listed, approximately 15% are singletons. The source was whole blood, collected in connection with sensitization to the hapten diphenylcyclopropenone (DPC). The receptors stem from a woman in her twenties or thirties with alopecia areata. Some clones in this sample may be carry-over from other donors' samples.

In its sample, this clonotype was seen many times. The chain combines TRBV28 with TRBJ1-5; the D is unclear. The germline V gene has CDR1 MDHEN and CDR2 SYDVKM. The CDR3 has 13 amino acids. With 3 bases removed from V and 5 bases from J, the gap between germline ends came to 8 bases. This chain's CDR3 is CASSFRADQPQHF. Written as DNA, the CDR3 is TGTGCCAGCAGTTTTCGGGCCGATCAGCCCCAGCATTTT.

This clonotype was detected ten times or more. The CDR3 DNA is TGCAGTGCTCCCCCGGCTCCAGGGTCCTGGGTGTACACTGAAGCTTTCTTT. This codes for CSAPPAPGSWVYTEAFF. The chain combines TRBV20-1 with TRBJ1-1, with D possibly TRBD1 on 5 matching bases. This CDR3 region has 17 residues. Germline loops: CDR1 DFQATT, CDR2 SNEGSKA (reference sequence). Trimming took off 5 bases at V and 3 bases at J, with 25 bases between the two ends.

This clonotype was counted between two and nine times. This chain joins TRBV7-8 and TRBJ2-5; D unresolved. V lost 2 bases and J lost 10, with 17 bases in between. Germline V lookup: CDR1 SGHVS, CDR2 FQNEAQ. CDR3 size: 14 residues. The CDR3 DNA is TGTGCCAGCAGCTTATTTAGATCCGCCCGGAACCAGTACTTC. It encodes CASSLFRSARNQYF.

The V and J genes are TRBV7-9 and TRBJ1-3; possible D gene TRBD1, 6 bases. This CDR3 comprises 14 residues. Germline V gene lookup returns CDR1 SEHNR and CDR2 FQNEAQ (reference sequence). V lost 5 bases, J lost 9 bases, and 17 bases lay in between. The CDR3 protein is CASSLGAGSTTIYF. The CDR3 DNA reads TGTGCCAGCAGCCTGGGGGCAGGGAGTACCACCATATATTTT.

This clonotype was observed at least ten times. V gene TRBV7-2 combines with J gene TRBJ1-1, with 7 bases fitting TRBD1. Germline V gene data show CDR1 as SGHTA and CDR2 as FQGNSA. The CDR3 has 15 residues. V was pared by 3 bases and J by 4 bases, with 8 bases of the junction left unmatched. The CDR3: CASSLTGQDITEAFF. CDR3 nucleotide sequence: TGTGCCAGCAGCTTGACAGGGCAAGACATCACTGAAGCTTTCTTT. The variable domain in full, completed from reference TRBV7-2 and TRBJ1-1, reads GAGVSQSPSNKVTEKGKDVELRCDPISGHTALYWYRQSLGQGLEFLIYFQGNSAPDKSGLPSDRFSAERTGGSVSTLTIQRTQQEDSAVYLCASSLTGQDITEAFFGQGTRLTVV.

The chain joins TRBV5-1 to TRBJ2-1; weak D call: TRBD1 (5 bases). CDR1 and CDR2 from the germline V gene are SGHRS and YFSETQ. V dropped 4 bases and J dropped 6 bases, with 17 bases sitting between them. The CDR3 is 15 residues long. In DNA, the CDR3 is TGCGCCAGCAGCCCGGACCCAGGGTATAGCAATGAGCAGTTCTTC. Protein product: CASSPDPGYSNEQFF. The full variable domain, its missing parts supplied by reference TRBV5-1 and TRBJ2-1, is KAGVTQTPRYLIKTRGQQVTLSCSPISGHRSVSWYQQTPGQGLQFLFEYFSETQRNKGNFPGRFSGRQFSNSRSEMNVSTLELGDSALYLCASSPDPGYSNEQFFGPGTRLTVL.

A few counts support this clonotype. CDR3 bases: TGTGCCAGCAGCCAAGACGGGGTCCCCAGCTCCTACGAGCAGTACTTC. It yields the protein CASSQDGVPSSYEQYF. The chain carries TRBV4-2 and TRBJ2-7; TRBD2 might be the D (5 bases). Between the trimmed V and J ends, which lost 0 bases and 0 bases, there was a span of 12 bases. There are 16 residues in the CDR3. Germline V gives CDR1 LGHNA, CDR2 YNFKEQ.

This clonotype was observed a handful of times. This chain connects TRBV12-2 to TRBJ1-5. TRBV12-2 is flagged as a pseudogene. There are 18 residues in the CDR3. The CDR3 nucleotides are TGTGCAAGTCGCCCTCGCCGGAGATCCTCCTATAGCAATCAGCCCCAGCATTTT. It codes for CASRPRRRSSYSNQPQHF.

This clonotype was observed many times. The chain couples TRBV6-6 to TRBJ1-6; 7 bases are shared with TRBD1. V dropped 5 bases and J dropped 7; count of bases not matched to a gene: 5. This CDR3 contains 14 residues. The germline V gene has CDR1 MNHNY and CDR2 SVGAGI (reference sequence). The chain's CDR3 is CASSPGTENSPLHF. CDR3 coding DNA: TGTGCCAGCAGTCCCGGGACAGAAAATTCACCCCTCCACTTT.

The chain couples TRBV12-3 or TRBV12-4 to TRBJ2-4; D remains ambiguous. This CDR3 has 13 amino acids. V gave up 2 bases and J gave up 4 bases, with 6 bases separating them. The CDR3 DNA reads as TGTGCCAGCAGTTTAAACGGAAAAAACATTCAGTACTTC. Its protein is CASSLNGKNIQYF.

This clonotype came up a few times. The V call is TRBV28, the J call TRBJ1-1; D might be TRBD1 (6 bases). This CDR3 is 14 amino acids long. Germline-derived CDR1 and CDR2 are MDHEN and SYDVKM. V was shortened by 3 bases and J by 5 bases, with 13 bases between the two germline ends. CDR3 in DNA: TGTGCCAGCAGTTTTGTGGGGGCGAAGACTGAAGCTTTCTTT. It is translated as CASSFVGAKTEAFF. The variable domain in full, completed from reference TRBV28 and TRBJ1-1, reads DVKVTQSSRYLVKRTGEKVFLECVQDMDHENMFWYRQDPGLGLRLIYFSYDVKMKEKGDIPEGYSVSREKKERFSLILESASTNQTSMYLCASSFVGAKTEAFFGQGTRLTVV.

By share, this clonotype counts as medium-sized. The chain uses TRBV7-9 and TRBJ1-1; possibly TRBD1 for D (5 bases). This CDR3 has 15 amino acids. V dropped 7 bases and J dropped 3 bases, with 18 bases sitting between them. From germline, CDR1 is SEHNR and CDR2 FQNEAQ (reference sequence). The CDR3 region has the DNA TGTGCCAGCACCCCTCCGGGGGATGGGGACACTGAAGCTTTCTTT. Amino acids: CASTPPGDGDTEAFF. The whole variable domain, remainder taken from reference TRBV7-9 and TRBJ1-1, is DTGVSQNPRHKITKRGQNVTFRCDPISEHNRLYWYRQTLGQGPEFLTYFQNEAQLEKSRLLSDRFSAERPKGSFSTLEIQRTEQGDSAMYLCASTPPGDGDTEAFFGQGTRLTVV.

The chain carries TRBV10-3 and TRBJ2-2; no reliable D call. The CDR3 is made up of 12 amino acids. Per the germline V gene, CDR1 is ENHRY and CDR2 is SYGVKD. V was cut by 4 bases and J by 4 bases, with 4 bases left in between. CDR3 nucleotides: TGTGCCATCAGTGGTAGCACCGGGGAGCTGTTTTTT. Encoded protein: CAISGSTGELFF.

In DNA form, the CDR3 reads TGTGCCAGCACCTCTAGCGGGAGGGCAGATACGCAGTATTTT. Translated, it gives CASTSSGRADTQYF. This rearrangement joins TRBV7-2 to TRBJ2-3; 12 nucleotides align to TRBD2. CDR1 and CDR2 (germline): SGHTA, FQGNSA. CDR3 length: 14 residues. J was trimmed by 4 bases and V by 7 bases; bases with no gene match: 3. The full variable domain, with the rest looked up from reference TRBV7-2 and TRBJ2-3, is GAGVSQSPSNKVTEKGKDVELRCDPISGHTALYWYRQSLGQGLEFLIYFQGNSAPDKSGLPSDRFSAERTGGSVSTLTIQRTQQEDSAVYLCASTSSGRADTQYFGPGTRLTVL.

This sequence joins TRBV27 and TRBJ1-2; 9 bases are shared with TRBD1. The CDR3 spans 12 residues. V lost 8 bases and J lost 8; bases outside the gene matches: 6. CDR1 and CDR2 (germline): MNHEY, SMNVEV (reference sequence). CDR3 sequence: CASGDTGGGYTF. The CDR3 DNA follows: TGTGCCAGCGGGGACACAGGGGGCGGCTACACCTTC.

The genes are TRBV27 and TRBJ2-7; D possibly corresponds to TRBD1 (6 bases). Trimming shortened V by 4 bases and J by 2 bases, and 12 bases separated the two germline ends. The length of the CDR3 is 14 residues. CDR1 and CDR2 from the germline V gene are MNHEY and SMNVEV (reference sequence). DNA for the CDR3: TGTGCCAGCAGTTCAGGGGAGCCTACCTACGAGCAGTACTTC. Translation gives CASSSGEPTYEQYF.

The gene calls are TRBV7-9 and TRBJ2-5, with D uncertain. CDR3 length: 13 residues. V was trimmed by 6 bases and J by 5 bases, leaving 13 bases between them. Germline loops: CDR1 SEHNR, CDR2 FQNEAQ (reference sequence). In DNA, the CDR3 is TGTGCCAGCAGGGGTGCGCCGGACGAGACCCAGTACTTC. Protein product: CASRGAPDETQYF.

The chain links TRBV28 to TRBJ1-5, with no clear D. V was trimmed by 3 bases and J by 0 bases, leaving 12 bases between them. Germline lookup yields CDR1 MDHEN and CDR2 SYDVKM. The CDR3 length is 16 residues. CDR3 loop: CASSFSSGSSNQPQHF. In DNA, the CDR3 is TGTGCCAGCAGTTTCTCTTCGGGGAGTAGCAATCAGCCCCAGCATTTT.

This clonotype was seen a handful of times. This chain joins TRBV10-3 and TRBJ2-1; 7 positions match TRBD1. The junction had 11 bases not matched to a gene; V was cut back by 11 bases and J by 4 bases. Looked up from germline, CDR1 is ENHRY and CDR2 is SYGVKD. The CDR3 has 14 amino acids. The CDR3 reads CAAQGATGYNEQFF. The CDR3 DNA is TGTGCCGCACAGGGAGCGACAGGGTACAATGAGCAGTTCTTC.

This clonotype was seen ten or more times. This chain links TRBV4-1 with TRBJ2-1; no clear D. V was cut by 4 bases and J by 2 bases, with 9 bases left in between. CDR3 length: 14 residues. The germline CDR1 and CDR2 sequences are MGHRA and YSYEKL. CDR3 amino acids: CASSRVLAYNEQFF. CDR3 DNA sequence: TGCGCCAGCAGCCGGGTCCTCGCCTACAATGAGCAGTTCTTC.

The chain recombines TRBV20-1 with TRBJ1-5; D is undetermined. Germline CDR1 DFQATT, CDR2 SNEGSKA (reference sequence). This CDR3 has 13 amino acids. Trimming removed 6 bases at V and 4 bases at J, with 13 bases between. CDR3 sequence: CSATGDGNQPQHF. The CDR3 DNA is TGCAGTGCCACGGGCGACGGAAATCAGCCCCAGCATTTT.

This clonotype was found a few times. The V gene is TRBV29-1, the J gene TRBJ2-2, with 7 bases identical to TRBD2. The V gene's germline CDR1 is SQVTM and CDR2 ANQGSEA. Trimming took 5 bases from V and 6 from J; bases not matched to a gene: 3. The CDR3 consists of 12 residues. The CDR3: CSVSGMAGELFF. The CDR3 region has the DNA TGCAGCGTTAGCGGGATGGCCGGGGAGCTGTTTTTT.

The chain combines TRBV9 with TRBJ1-1; TRBD1 might be the D (6 bases). The CDR3 totals 17 residues. Trimming removed 4 bases from V and 4 bases from J, with 23 bases in between. The germline CDR1 and CDR2 sequences are SGDLS and YYNGEE. CDR3 protein: CASSPEEGTTWGTEAFF. The CDR3 DNA is TGTGCCAGCAGCCCCGAGGAGGGGACAACCTGGGGCACTGAAGCTTTCTTT.

This clonotype was picked up many times. The chain couples TRBV7-2 to TRBJ2-7, with 13 bases identical to TRBD2. The length of the CDR3 is 16 residues. Germline CDR1 is SGHTA and CDR2 is FQGNSA. Unmatched junction bases numbered 11, after V lost 3 bases and J lost 9 bases. DNA for the CDR3: TGTGCCAGCAGCTTGTCGGGACTAGCGGGGAGGACCACGCAGTACTTC. It specifies CASSLSGLAGRTTQYF.

Concerning this clonotype itself: Just one base apart from a much larger clone, this may be a read error. The chain is built from TRBV21-1 and TRBJ1-5. TRBV21-1 is tagged as a pseudogene. This CDR3 comprises 16 residues. CDR3 amino acids: CASSKYREGNVKPQHF. CDR3 nucleotides: TGTGCCAGCAGCAAATATAGAGAGGGCAATGTTAAGCCCCAGCATTTT.

This chain uses TRBV18 with TRBJ2-7, with D maybe TRBD1 (6 bases). Germline CDR1 is KGHSH and CDR2 is LQKENI. V shed 1 base and J shed 3 bases, with 10 bases lying between them. The CDR3 is made up of 14 amino acids. The CDR3 region has the DNA TGTGCCAGCTCACCACGAAGGACAGACTACGAGCAGTACTTC. Protein sequence: CASSPRRTDYEQYF.

The table lists this clonotype with a few counts. This rearrangement joins TRBV3-1 to TRBJ2-7, with a possible D match to TRBD2 (6 bases). The V and J ends lost 1 base and 3 bases respectively, with 16 bases between them. The germline gives CDR1 LGHDT, CDR2 YNNKEL (reference sequence). This CDR3 spans 16 amino acids. CDR3 amino acids: CASSQGGHGGYYEQYF. CDR3 DNA: TGTGCCAGCAGCCAAGGCGGACACGGGGGATACTACGAGCAGTACTTC.

This clonotype was recorded many times. The CDR3 sequence is CASSSQTVINYEQYF. Here the CDR3 DNA reads TGTGCCAGCAGCTCCCAGACAGTGATTAACTACGAGCAGTACTTC. J is TRBJ2-7 and V is TRBV5-6; possibly TRBD1 for D (5 bases). The germline CDR1 and CDR2 sequences are SGHDT and YYEEEE. The V end lost 3 bases, the J end lost 3 bases, and 16 bases lay between the germline ends. CDR3 size: 15 residues.

This chain joins TRBV5-1 and TRBJ2-1; 7 bases fit TRBD2. Germline V gene lookup returns CDR1 SGHRS and CDR2 YFSETQ. J gave up 10 bases and V 0 bases, and 7 bases lay outside the gene matches. The length of the CDR3 is 14 residues. The CDR3 loop is CASSLVASGREQFF. In DNA, the CDR3 is TGCGCCAGCAGCTTGGTAGCTAGCGGCAGAGAGCAGTTCTTC.

The V gene is TRBV7-2, the J gene TRBJ1-5; 7 bases match TRBD1. From germline, CDR1 is SGHTA and CDR2 FQGNSA. Unmatched junction bases numbered 8, after V lost 6 bases and J lost 3 bases. This CDR3 region has 15 residues. The CDR3 sequence is CASSSLGGTNQPQHF. In DNA, the CDR3 is TGTGCCAGCAGTTCTCTAGGGGGCACCAATCAGCCCCAGCATTTT.

This clonotype showed up just a few times. This chain connects TRBV3-1 to TRBJ1-2; TRBD1 might be the D (5 bases). This CDR3 comprises 13 residues. V was clipped by 0 bases and J by 5 bases, with 7 bases between them. CDR1 and CDR2 from the germline V gene are LGHDT and YNNKEL (reference sequence). The CDR3 reads CASSQDRAYGYTF. The CDR3 nucleotides are TGTGCCAGCAGCCAAGACAGGGCGTATGGCTACACCTTC.

This clonotype has more than one count but fewer than ten. This sequence joins TRBV6-5 and TRBJ1-4; 7 bases agree with TRBD1. Germline V gives CDR1 MNHEY, CDR2 SVGAGI. V was pared by 7 bases and J by 5 bases, with 1 base of the junction left unmatched. The CDR3 runs 12 residues. The DNA of the CDR3 is TGTGCCAGCAAACAGGGGAATGAAAAACTGTTTTTT. Its protein product is CASKQGNEKLFF.